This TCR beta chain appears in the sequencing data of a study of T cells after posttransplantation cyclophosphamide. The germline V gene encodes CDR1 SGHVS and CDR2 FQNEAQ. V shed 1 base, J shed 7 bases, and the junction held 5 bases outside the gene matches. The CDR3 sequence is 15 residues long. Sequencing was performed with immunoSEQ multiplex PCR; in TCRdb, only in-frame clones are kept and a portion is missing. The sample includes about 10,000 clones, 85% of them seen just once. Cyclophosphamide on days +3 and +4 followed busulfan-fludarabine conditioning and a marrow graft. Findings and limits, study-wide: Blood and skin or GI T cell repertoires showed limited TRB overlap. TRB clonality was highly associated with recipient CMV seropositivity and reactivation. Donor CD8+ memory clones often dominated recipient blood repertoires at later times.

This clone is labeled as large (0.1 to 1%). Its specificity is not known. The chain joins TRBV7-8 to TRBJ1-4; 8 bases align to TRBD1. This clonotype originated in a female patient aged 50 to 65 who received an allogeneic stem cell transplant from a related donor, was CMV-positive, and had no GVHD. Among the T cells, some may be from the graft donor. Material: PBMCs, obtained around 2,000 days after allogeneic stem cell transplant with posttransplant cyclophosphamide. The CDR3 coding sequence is TGTGCCAGCAGCTTAGAGAGGGGACAGGTTGAAAAACTGTTTTTT. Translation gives CASSLERGQVEKLFF.